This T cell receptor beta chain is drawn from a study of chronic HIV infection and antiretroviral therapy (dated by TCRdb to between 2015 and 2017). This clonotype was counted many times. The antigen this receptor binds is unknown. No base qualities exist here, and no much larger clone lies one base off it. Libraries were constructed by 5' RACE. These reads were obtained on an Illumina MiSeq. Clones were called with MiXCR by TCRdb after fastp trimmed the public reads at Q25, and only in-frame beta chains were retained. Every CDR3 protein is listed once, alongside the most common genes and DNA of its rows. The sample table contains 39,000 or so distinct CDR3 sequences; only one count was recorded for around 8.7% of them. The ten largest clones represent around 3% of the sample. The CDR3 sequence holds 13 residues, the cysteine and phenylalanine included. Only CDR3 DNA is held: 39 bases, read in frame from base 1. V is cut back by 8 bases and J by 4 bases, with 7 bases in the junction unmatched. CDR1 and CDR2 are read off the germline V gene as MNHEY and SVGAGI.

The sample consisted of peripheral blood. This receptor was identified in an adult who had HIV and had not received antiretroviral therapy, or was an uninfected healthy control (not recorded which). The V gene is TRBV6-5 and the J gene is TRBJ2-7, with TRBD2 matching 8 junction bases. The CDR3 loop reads CASFDGGGYEQYF. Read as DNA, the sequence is TGTGCCAGCTTTGACGGGGGGGGTTACGAGCAGTACTTC.